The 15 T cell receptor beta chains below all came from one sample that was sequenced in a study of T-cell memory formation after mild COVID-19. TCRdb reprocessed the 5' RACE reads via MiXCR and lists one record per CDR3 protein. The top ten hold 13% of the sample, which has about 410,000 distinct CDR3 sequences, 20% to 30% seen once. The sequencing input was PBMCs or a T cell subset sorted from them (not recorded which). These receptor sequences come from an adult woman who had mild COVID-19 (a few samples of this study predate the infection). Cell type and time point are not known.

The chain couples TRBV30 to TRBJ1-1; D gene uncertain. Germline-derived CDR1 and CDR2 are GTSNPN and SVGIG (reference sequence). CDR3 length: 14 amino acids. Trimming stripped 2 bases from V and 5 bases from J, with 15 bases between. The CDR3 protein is CAWSIGQRRTEAFF. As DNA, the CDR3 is TGTGCCTGGAGTATCGGGCAGCGTAGGACTGAAGCTTTCTTT.

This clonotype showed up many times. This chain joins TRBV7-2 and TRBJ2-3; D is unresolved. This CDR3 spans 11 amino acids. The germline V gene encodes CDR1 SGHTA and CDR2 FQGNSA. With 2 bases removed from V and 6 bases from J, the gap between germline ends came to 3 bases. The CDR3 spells CASSLKDTQYF. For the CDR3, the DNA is TGTGCCAGCAGCTTAAAGGATACGCAGTATTTT.

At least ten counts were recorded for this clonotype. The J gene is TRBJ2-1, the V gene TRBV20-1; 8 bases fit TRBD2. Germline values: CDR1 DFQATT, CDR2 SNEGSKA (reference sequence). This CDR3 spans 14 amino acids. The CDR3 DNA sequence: TGCAGCGGCCAGGCGGGGGGCCCGGGAAATGAGCAGTTCTTC. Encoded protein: CSGQAGGPGNEQFF.

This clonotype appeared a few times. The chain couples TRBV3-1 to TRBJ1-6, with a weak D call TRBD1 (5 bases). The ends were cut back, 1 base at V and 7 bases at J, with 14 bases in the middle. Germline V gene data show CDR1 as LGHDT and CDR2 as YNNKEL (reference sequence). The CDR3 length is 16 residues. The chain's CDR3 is CASSQGTPGRNSPLHF. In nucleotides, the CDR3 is TGTGCCAGCAGCCAAGGGACACCCGGCAGGAATTCACCCCTCCACTTT.

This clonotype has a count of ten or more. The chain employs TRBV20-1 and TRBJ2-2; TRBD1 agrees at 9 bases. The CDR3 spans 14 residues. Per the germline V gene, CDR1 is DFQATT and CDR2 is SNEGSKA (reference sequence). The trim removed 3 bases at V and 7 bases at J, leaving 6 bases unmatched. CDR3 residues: CSARTGGIFGELFF. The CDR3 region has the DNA TGCAGTGCTAGGACAGGGGGTATATTCGGGGAGCTGTTTTTT.

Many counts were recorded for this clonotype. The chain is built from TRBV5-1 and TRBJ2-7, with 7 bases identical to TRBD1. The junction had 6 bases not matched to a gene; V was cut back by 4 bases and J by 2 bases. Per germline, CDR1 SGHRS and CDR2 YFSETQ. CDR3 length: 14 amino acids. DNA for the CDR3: TGCGCCAGCAGCCCGACAGGGCCCACCTACGAGCAGTACTTC. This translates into CASSPTGPTYEQYF.

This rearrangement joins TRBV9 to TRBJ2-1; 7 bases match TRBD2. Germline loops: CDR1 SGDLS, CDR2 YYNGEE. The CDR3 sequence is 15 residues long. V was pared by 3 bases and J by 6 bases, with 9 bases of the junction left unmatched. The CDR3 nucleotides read TGTGCCAGCAGCGCCGGACTAGAGTTTGGCAATGAGCAGTTCTTC. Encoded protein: CASSAGLEFGNEQFF. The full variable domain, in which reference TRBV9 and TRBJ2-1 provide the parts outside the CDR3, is DSGVTQTPKHLITATGQRVTLRCSPRSGDLSVYWYQQSLDQGLQFLIQYYNGEERAKGNILERFSAQQFPDLHSELNLSSLELGDSALYFCASSAGLEFGNEQFFGPGTRLTVL.

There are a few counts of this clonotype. CDR3 in DNA: TGTGCCAGCAGCTCAGGACTAGCGGGAGGCCCCACAGATACGCAGTATTTT. Amino acid sequence: CASSSGLAGGPTDTQYF. The gene calls are TRBV7-9 and TRBJ2-3, with 14 bases that match TRBD2. The CDR3 spans 17 residues. V dropped 4 bases and J dropped 2; count of bases not matched to a gene: 5. Germline-derived CDR1 and CDR2 are SEHNR and FQNEAQ (reference sequence).

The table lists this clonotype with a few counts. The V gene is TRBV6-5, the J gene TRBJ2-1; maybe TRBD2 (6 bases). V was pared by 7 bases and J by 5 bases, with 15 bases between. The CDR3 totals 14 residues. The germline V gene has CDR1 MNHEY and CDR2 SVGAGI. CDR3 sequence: CASTASGVNNEQFF. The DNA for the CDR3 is TGTGCCAGCACTGCCTCGGGGGTTAACAATGAGCAGTTCTTC.

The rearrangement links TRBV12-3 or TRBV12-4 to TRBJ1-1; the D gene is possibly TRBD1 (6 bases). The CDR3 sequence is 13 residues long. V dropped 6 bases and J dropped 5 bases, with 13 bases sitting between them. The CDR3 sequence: CASSPGGQTEAFF. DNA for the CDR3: TGTGCCAGCAGCCCTGGGGGGCAAACTGAAGCTTTCTTT.

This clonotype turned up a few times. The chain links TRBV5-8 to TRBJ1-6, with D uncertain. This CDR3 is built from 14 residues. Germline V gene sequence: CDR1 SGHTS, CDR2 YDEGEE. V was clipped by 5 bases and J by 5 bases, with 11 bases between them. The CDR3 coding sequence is TGTGCCAGCAGATACCCGGGGAATAATTCACCCCTCCACTTT. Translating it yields CASRYPGNNSPLHF. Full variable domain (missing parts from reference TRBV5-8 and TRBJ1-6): EAGVTQSPTHLIKTRGQQATLRCSPISGHTSVYWYQQALGLGLQFLLWYDEGEERNRGNFPPRFSGRQFPNYSSELNVNALELEDSALYLCASRYPGNNSPLHFGNGTRLTVT.

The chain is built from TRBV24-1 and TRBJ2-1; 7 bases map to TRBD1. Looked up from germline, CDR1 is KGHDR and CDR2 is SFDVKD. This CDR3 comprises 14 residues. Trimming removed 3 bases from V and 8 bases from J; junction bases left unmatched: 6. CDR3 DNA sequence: TGTGCCACCAGTGATCCGACAGGGAGTCATGAGCAGTTCTTC. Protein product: CATSDPTGSHEQFF.

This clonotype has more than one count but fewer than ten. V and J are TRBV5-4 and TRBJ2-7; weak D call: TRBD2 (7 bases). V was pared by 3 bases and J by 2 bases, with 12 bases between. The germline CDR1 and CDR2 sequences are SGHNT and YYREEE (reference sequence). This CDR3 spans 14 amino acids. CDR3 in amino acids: CASSSTGGAYEQYF. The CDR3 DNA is TGTGCCAGCAGCTCCACGGGGGGCGCCTACGAGCAGTACTTC.

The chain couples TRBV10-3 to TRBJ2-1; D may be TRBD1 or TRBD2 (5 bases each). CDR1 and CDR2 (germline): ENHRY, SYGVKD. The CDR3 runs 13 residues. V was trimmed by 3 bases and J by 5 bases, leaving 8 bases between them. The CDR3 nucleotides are TGTGCCATCAGTGACCGGGACGACAATGAGCAGTTCTTC. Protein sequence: CAISDRDDNEQFF.

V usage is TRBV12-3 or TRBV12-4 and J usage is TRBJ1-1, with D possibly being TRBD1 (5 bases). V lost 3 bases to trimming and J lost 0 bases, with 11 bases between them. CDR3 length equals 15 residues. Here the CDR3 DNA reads TGTGCCAGCAGTTTCCAGTGGGGGATGAACACTGAAGCTTTCTTT. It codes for CASSFQWGMNTEAFF.